Following are 15 T cell receptor beta chains from one sample sequenced in a study of cytomegalovirus exposure and HLA in healthy donors. PCR involved 60 Vbeta and 13 Jbeta primers. Some clones are missing from TCRdb's copy, which holds only in-frame ones; the method was immunoSEQ multiplex PCR. Of 140,000 or so clones listed, around 90% were seen once; the top ten hold roughly 0.5%. The sample was PBMCs. Every receptor here comes from a woman in her thirties or forties in good health and CMV-seronegative.

The chain has TRBV4-2 and TRBJ2-5; no definite D call. This CDR3 is built from 13 residues. Germline V gene data show CDR1 as LGHNA and CDR2 as YNFKEQ. The V and J ends lost 1 base and 4 bases respectively, with 7 bases between them. This CDR3 is CASSQGARETQYF. DNA for the CDR3: TGTGCCAGCAGCCAAGGGGCGAGAGAGACCCAGTACTTC.

This chain joins TRBV5-4 and TRBJ2-3; TRBD2 might be the D (5 bases). Trimming pared 0 bases from V and 3 bases from J, leaving 14 bases between. The V gene's germline CDR1 is SGHNT and CDR2 YYREEE (reference sequence). The CDR3 runs to 16 residues. CDR3 in DNA: TGTGCCAGCAGCTTGGACCGCCAGCGGAAGACAGATACGCAGTATTTT. Residues: CASSLDRQRKTDTQYF.

In regard to this clone: A read error may account for a junction end that differs from germline. The rearrangement links TRBV4-1 to TRBJ1-3; tentatively, D is TRBD1 (6 bases). The CDR3 sequence is 15 residues long. In germline, CDR1 is MGHRA, CDR2 YSYEKL. CDR3 bases: TGCGCCAGCAGCCAAGTGGGGGCCTCTGGAAGCACCATATATTTT. Translated, it gives CASSQVGASGSTIYF.

The rearrangement joins TRBV28 to TRBJ2-7; D perhaps matches TRBD1 (6 bases). Trimming pared 6 bases from V and 3 bases from J, leaving 15 bases between. This CDR3 region has 14 residues. The germline V gene has CDR1 MDHEN and CDR2 SYDVKM. As DNA, the CDR3 is TGTGCCAGCAGCCCCCCAGGACAGAGCTACGAGCAGTACTTC. It specifies CASSPPGQSYEQYF.

This rearrangement joins TRBV11-2 to TRBJ2-7; D possibly corresponds to TRBD2 (6 bases). This CDR3 contains 14 residues. The ends were cut back, 1 base at V and 2 bases at J, with 9 bases in the middle. CDR1 and CDR2 (germline): SGHAT, FQNNGV. CDR3 residues: CASSLGRATYEQYF. CDR3 bases: TGTGCCAGCAGCTTAGGGAGGGCGACCTACGAGCAGTACTTC.

A few counts support this clone. The chain has TRBV29-1 and TRBJ2-5, with D possibly TRBD1 on 5 matching bases. This CDR3 contains 15 residues. The V gene lost 4 bases and the J gene lost 5 bases, with 20 bases spanning the gap. Germline values: CDR1 SQVTM, CDR2 ANQGSEA. The CDR3 loop is CSVAAGWAMGETQYF. CDR3 nucleotide sequence: TGCAGCGTTGCAGCAGGGTGGGCGATGGGGGAGACCCAGTACTTC. Supplemented by reference TRBV29-1 and TRBJ2-5, the full variable domain reads SAVISQKPSRDICQRGTSLTIQCQVDSQVTMMFWYRQQPGQSLTLIATANQGSEATYESGFVIDKFPISRPNLTFSTLTVSNMSPEDSSIYLCSVAAGWAMGETQYFGPGTRLLVL.

The chain employs TRBV6-5 and TRBJ1-3, with D tentatively TRBD1 (6 bases). The CDR3 has 15 amino acids. Germline V lookup: CDR1 MNHEY, CDR2 SVGAGI. V lost 4 bases and J lost 0, with 10 bases in between. The CDR3 sequence is CASSLLRGSGNTIYF. CDR3 bases: TGTGCCAGCAGTTTACTCAGGGGCTCTGGAAACACCATATATTTT.

The chain recombines TRBV28 with TRBJ2-7; possible D gene TRBD1, 6 bases. Germline V lookup: CDR1 MDHEN, CDR2 SYDVKM. This CDR3 has 15 amino acids. Trimming removed 5 bases at V and 1 base at J, with 15 bases between. The CDR3 DNA reads as TGTGCCAGCAGTACCAACACAGGGTCATCCTACGAGCAGTACTTC. It specifies CASSTNTGSSYEQYF.

V is TRBV19 and J is TRBJ2-7; 7 nucleotides agree with TRBD2. V shed 0 bases and J 0 bases; nucleotides not matched to a gene: 5. Germline loops: CDR1 LNHDA, CDR2 SQIVND (reference sequence). The CDR3 is 16 residues long. The CDR3 loop is CASSIDRAGDSYEQYF. The CDR3 region has the DNA TGTGCCAGTAGTATAGATCGTGCGGGGGACTCCTACGAGCAGTACTTC.

V is TRBV30 and J is TRBJ2-3, with unresolved D. The CDR3 covers 14 residues. Germline values: CDR1 GTSNPN, CDR2 SVGIG (reference sequence). V was trimmed by 2 bases and J by 2 bases, leaving 11 bases between them. The CDR3 region has the DNA TGTGCCTGGAGTCGTAGCAGTCTCACAGATACGCAGTATTTT. Translation gives CAWSRSSLTDTQYF.

The rearrangement links TRBV5-1 to TRBJ2-3; TRBD2 matches 13 bases. This CDR3 is 16 amino acids long. Trimming removed 4 bases from V and 5 bases from J; junction bases left unmatched: 7. The germline CDR1 and CDR2 sequences are SGHRS and YFSETQ. The DNA for the CDR3 is TGCGCCAGCAGCCGGGGGACTAGCGGGACCGGAGATACGCAGTATTTT. Its protein is CASSRGTSGTGDTQYF.

The J gene is TRBJ2-7, the V gene TRBV7-6, with TRBD2 matching 7 bases. CDR1 SGHVS and CDR2 FNYEAQ come from the germline V gene. The CDR3 loop spans 18 amino acids. V was pared by 1 base and J by 4 bases, with 16 bases of the junction left unmatched. DNA for the CDR3: TGTGCCAGCAGCTTAGTTGGATGGCGCGGGAGCCCCGGGTACGAGCAGTACTTC. It translates to CASSLVGWRGSPGYEQYF.

This chain links TRBV7-9 with TRBJ1-2; TRBD1 might be the D (5 bases). Trimming left V 5 bases short and J 3 bases short, with 7 bases between. In germline, CDR1 is SEHNR, CDR2 FQNEAQ (reference sequence). This CDR3 has 12 amino acids. The CDR3 bases are TGTGCCAGCAGCCCACAGGACTATGGCTACACCTTC. It specifies CASSPQDYGYTF. Full variable domain (outside the CDR3, taken from reference TRBV7-9 and TRBJ1-2): DTGVSQNPRHKITKRGQNVTFRCDPISEHNRLYWYRQTLGQGPEFLTYFQNEAQLEKSRLLSDRFSAERPKGSFSTLEIQRTEQGDSAMYLCASSPQDYGYTFGSGTRLTVV.

As regards this clone: At one boundary the junction diverges from the germline segment, which might be a read error. CDR3: CSSSLSGNIQETQYF. The CDR3 region has the DNA TGTTCCAGCAGCCTTAGCGGGAACATCCAAGAGACCCAGTACTTC. The chain combines TRBV7-9 with TRBJ2-5, with 8 bases fitting TRBD2. The CDR3 runs to 15 residues. Germline V gene lookup returns CDR1 SEHNR and CDR2 FQNEAQ (reference sequence).

This clone appeared once. J is TRBJ2-7 and V is TRBV6-5; D unresolved. Germline CDR1 reads MNHEY; CDR2 reads SVGAGI. V was trimmed by 8 bases and J by 0 bases, leaving 11 bases between them. The CDR3 consists of 13 residues. CDR3 bases: TGTGCCAGCCGACTCCTAAGCTCCTACGAGCAGTACTTC. Residues: CASRLLSSYEQYF.